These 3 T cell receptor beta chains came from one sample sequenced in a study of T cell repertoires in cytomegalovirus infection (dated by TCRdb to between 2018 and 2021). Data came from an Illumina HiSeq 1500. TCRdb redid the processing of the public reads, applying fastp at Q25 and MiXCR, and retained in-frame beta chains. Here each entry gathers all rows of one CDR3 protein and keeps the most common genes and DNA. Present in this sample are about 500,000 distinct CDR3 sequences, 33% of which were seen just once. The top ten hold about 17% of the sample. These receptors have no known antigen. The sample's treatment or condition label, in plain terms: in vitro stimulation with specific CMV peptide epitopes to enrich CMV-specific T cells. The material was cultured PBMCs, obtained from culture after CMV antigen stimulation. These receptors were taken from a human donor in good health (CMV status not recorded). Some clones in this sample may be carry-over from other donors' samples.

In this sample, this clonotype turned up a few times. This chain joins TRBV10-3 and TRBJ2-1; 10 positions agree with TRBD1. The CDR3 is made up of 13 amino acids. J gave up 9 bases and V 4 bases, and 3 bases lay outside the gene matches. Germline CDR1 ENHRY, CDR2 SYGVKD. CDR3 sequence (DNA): TGTGCCATCAGTGGGACAGGGGGAAGTGAGCAGTTCTTC. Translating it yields CAISGTGGSEQFF.

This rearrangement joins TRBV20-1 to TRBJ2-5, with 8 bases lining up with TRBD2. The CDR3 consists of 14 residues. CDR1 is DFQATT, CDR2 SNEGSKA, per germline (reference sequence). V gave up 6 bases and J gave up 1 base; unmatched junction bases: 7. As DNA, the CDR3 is TGCAGTGCCAACCCCGGGACTAGCCAAGAGACCCAGTACTTC. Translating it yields CSANPGTSQETQYF.

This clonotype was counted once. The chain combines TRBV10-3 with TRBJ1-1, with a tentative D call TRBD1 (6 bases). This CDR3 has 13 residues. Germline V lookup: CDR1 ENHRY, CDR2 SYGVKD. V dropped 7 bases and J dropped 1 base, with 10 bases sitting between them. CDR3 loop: CAIKGDPNTEAFF. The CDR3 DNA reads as TGTGCCATCAAGGGGGATCCGAACACTGAAGCTTTCTTT.